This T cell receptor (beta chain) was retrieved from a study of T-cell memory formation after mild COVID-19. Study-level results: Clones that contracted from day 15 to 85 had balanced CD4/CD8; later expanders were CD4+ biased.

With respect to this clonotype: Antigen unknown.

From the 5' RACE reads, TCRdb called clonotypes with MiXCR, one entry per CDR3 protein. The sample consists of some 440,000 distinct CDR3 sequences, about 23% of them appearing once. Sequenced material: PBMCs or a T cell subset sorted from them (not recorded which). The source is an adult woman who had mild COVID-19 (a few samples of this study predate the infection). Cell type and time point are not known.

The CDR3 sequence: CAISESGLAVSYEQYF. The CDR3 coding sequence is TGTGCCATCAGTGAGTCGGGACTAGCGGTCTCCTACGAGCAGTACTTC. This chain uses TRBV10-3 with TRBJ2-7; 11 positions match TRBD2. This CDR3 contains 16 residues. Germline values: CDR1 ENHRY, CDR2 SYGVKD. The ends lost 0 bases at V and 0 bases at J; junction bases unmatched: 1.